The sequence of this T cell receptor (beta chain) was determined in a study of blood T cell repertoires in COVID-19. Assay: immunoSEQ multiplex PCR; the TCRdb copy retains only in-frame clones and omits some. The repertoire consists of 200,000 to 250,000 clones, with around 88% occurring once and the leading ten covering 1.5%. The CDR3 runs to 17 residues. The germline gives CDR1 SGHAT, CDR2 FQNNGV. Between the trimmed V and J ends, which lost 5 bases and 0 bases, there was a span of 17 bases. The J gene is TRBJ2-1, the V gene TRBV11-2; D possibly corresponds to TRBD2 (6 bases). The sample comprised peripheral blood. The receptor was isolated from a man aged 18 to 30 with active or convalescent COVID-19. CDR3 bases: TGTGCCAGCAGCGGTTTCGACGTGGGACTCTCCTACAATGAGCAGTTCTTC. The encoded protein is CASSGFDVGLSYNEQFF.